This T cell receptor (beta chain) appears in the sequencing data of a study of T cell repertoires in cytomegalovirus infection. Study-wide background: The public TCR beta signatures pointed to both CMV infection and matching HLA type.

Whole-study results and caveats: There were carriers of CMV plus the relevant HLA, and cumulative public TCR beta family frequency identified them. Dominating the ex vivo response were TCR beta clonotypes that were CMV-specific and HLA-C-restricted.

The CDR3 is 13 residues long. Germline V gene lookup returns CDR1 SEHNR and CDR2 FQNEAQ (reference sequence). V lost 1 base to trimming and J lost 5 bases, with 8 bases between them. TCRdb re-called the reads through MiXCR, storing one row per CDR3 protein. The sample has 600,000 to 800,000 distinct CDR3 sequences, 20% to 25% seen once. In its sample, this clonotype was seen many times. The antigen remains undetermined. The sequenced material came from CD8+ T cells from PBMCs. The genes are TRBV7-9 and TRBJ1-2, with D possibly being TRBD1 (6 bases). The receptor was derived from a human donor in good health (CMV status not recorded). Some clones in this sample may be carry-over from other donors' samples. The CDR3: CASSLEGGYGYTF. In DNA, the CDR3 is TGTGCCAGCAGCTTAGAAGGGGGTTATGGCTACACCTTC.